This note documents a single T cell receptor (beta chain) sequence. Individuals drawn from 24 US areas were roughly 18 to 100 years old. What the recovered Cohort 3 donors had was two negative PCRs, clearance, or symptom resolution. This record belongs to a study of blood T cell repertoires in COVID-19. Study as a whole: Sample material is recorded as cDNA or gDNA derived from T cells, B-cell-depleted T cells, or PBMCs.

This CDR3 is built from 17 residues. After removal of 4 bases from V and 3 bases from J, the junction contained 11 bases not matched to a gene. The germline gives CDR1 MDHEN, CDR2 SYDVKM. In the authors' methods: Quantification of nucleated cells was approximated via reference gene primer amplification. The data were produced by immunoSEQ multiplex PCR, yet TCRdb's version contains in-frame clones alone and is incomplete. The V and J calls and clone size come from that table; D and trimming were worked out from the DNA. The sample includes about 200,000 clones, around 85% of them seen just once. This sequence originates from a man aged 35-49 years who had recovered from COVID-19. Input material: PBMCs or T cells enriched from blood (not recorded which). The chain carries TRBV28 and TRBJ1-2; 10 bases align to TRBD1. The CDR3 sequence: CASSSGTGVLDHYGYTF. The CDR3 DNA reads TGTGCCAGCAGTTCCGGGACAGGGGTTTTGGATCACTATGGCTACACCTTC.